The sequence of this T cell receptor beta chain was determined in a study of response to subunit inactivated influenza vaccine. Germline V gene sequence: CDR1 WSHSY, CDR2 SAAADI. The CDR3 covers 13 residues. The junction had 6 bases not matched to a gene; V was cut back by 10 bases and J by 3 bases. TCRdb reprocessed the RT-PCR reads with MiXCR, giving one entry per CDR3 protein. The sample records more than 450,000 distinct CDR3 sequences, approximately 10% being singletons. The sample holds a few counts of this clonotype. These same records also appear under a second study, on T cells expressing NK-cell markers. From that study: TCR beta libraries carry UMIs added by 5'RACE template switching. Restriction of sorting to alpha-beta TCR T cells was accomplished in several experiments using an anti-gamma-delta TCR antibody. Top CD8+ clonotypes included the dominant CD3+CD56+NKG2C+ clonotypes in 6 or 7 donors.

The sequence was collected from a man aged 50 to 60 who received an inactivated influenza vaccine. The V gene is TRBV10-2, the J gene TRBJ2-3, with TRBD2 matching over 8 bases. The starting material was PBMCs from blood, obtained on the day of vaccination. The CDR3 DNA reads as TGCGCCACCCATAGCGGGGCAACAGATACGCAGTATTTT. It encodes CATHSGATDTQYF.